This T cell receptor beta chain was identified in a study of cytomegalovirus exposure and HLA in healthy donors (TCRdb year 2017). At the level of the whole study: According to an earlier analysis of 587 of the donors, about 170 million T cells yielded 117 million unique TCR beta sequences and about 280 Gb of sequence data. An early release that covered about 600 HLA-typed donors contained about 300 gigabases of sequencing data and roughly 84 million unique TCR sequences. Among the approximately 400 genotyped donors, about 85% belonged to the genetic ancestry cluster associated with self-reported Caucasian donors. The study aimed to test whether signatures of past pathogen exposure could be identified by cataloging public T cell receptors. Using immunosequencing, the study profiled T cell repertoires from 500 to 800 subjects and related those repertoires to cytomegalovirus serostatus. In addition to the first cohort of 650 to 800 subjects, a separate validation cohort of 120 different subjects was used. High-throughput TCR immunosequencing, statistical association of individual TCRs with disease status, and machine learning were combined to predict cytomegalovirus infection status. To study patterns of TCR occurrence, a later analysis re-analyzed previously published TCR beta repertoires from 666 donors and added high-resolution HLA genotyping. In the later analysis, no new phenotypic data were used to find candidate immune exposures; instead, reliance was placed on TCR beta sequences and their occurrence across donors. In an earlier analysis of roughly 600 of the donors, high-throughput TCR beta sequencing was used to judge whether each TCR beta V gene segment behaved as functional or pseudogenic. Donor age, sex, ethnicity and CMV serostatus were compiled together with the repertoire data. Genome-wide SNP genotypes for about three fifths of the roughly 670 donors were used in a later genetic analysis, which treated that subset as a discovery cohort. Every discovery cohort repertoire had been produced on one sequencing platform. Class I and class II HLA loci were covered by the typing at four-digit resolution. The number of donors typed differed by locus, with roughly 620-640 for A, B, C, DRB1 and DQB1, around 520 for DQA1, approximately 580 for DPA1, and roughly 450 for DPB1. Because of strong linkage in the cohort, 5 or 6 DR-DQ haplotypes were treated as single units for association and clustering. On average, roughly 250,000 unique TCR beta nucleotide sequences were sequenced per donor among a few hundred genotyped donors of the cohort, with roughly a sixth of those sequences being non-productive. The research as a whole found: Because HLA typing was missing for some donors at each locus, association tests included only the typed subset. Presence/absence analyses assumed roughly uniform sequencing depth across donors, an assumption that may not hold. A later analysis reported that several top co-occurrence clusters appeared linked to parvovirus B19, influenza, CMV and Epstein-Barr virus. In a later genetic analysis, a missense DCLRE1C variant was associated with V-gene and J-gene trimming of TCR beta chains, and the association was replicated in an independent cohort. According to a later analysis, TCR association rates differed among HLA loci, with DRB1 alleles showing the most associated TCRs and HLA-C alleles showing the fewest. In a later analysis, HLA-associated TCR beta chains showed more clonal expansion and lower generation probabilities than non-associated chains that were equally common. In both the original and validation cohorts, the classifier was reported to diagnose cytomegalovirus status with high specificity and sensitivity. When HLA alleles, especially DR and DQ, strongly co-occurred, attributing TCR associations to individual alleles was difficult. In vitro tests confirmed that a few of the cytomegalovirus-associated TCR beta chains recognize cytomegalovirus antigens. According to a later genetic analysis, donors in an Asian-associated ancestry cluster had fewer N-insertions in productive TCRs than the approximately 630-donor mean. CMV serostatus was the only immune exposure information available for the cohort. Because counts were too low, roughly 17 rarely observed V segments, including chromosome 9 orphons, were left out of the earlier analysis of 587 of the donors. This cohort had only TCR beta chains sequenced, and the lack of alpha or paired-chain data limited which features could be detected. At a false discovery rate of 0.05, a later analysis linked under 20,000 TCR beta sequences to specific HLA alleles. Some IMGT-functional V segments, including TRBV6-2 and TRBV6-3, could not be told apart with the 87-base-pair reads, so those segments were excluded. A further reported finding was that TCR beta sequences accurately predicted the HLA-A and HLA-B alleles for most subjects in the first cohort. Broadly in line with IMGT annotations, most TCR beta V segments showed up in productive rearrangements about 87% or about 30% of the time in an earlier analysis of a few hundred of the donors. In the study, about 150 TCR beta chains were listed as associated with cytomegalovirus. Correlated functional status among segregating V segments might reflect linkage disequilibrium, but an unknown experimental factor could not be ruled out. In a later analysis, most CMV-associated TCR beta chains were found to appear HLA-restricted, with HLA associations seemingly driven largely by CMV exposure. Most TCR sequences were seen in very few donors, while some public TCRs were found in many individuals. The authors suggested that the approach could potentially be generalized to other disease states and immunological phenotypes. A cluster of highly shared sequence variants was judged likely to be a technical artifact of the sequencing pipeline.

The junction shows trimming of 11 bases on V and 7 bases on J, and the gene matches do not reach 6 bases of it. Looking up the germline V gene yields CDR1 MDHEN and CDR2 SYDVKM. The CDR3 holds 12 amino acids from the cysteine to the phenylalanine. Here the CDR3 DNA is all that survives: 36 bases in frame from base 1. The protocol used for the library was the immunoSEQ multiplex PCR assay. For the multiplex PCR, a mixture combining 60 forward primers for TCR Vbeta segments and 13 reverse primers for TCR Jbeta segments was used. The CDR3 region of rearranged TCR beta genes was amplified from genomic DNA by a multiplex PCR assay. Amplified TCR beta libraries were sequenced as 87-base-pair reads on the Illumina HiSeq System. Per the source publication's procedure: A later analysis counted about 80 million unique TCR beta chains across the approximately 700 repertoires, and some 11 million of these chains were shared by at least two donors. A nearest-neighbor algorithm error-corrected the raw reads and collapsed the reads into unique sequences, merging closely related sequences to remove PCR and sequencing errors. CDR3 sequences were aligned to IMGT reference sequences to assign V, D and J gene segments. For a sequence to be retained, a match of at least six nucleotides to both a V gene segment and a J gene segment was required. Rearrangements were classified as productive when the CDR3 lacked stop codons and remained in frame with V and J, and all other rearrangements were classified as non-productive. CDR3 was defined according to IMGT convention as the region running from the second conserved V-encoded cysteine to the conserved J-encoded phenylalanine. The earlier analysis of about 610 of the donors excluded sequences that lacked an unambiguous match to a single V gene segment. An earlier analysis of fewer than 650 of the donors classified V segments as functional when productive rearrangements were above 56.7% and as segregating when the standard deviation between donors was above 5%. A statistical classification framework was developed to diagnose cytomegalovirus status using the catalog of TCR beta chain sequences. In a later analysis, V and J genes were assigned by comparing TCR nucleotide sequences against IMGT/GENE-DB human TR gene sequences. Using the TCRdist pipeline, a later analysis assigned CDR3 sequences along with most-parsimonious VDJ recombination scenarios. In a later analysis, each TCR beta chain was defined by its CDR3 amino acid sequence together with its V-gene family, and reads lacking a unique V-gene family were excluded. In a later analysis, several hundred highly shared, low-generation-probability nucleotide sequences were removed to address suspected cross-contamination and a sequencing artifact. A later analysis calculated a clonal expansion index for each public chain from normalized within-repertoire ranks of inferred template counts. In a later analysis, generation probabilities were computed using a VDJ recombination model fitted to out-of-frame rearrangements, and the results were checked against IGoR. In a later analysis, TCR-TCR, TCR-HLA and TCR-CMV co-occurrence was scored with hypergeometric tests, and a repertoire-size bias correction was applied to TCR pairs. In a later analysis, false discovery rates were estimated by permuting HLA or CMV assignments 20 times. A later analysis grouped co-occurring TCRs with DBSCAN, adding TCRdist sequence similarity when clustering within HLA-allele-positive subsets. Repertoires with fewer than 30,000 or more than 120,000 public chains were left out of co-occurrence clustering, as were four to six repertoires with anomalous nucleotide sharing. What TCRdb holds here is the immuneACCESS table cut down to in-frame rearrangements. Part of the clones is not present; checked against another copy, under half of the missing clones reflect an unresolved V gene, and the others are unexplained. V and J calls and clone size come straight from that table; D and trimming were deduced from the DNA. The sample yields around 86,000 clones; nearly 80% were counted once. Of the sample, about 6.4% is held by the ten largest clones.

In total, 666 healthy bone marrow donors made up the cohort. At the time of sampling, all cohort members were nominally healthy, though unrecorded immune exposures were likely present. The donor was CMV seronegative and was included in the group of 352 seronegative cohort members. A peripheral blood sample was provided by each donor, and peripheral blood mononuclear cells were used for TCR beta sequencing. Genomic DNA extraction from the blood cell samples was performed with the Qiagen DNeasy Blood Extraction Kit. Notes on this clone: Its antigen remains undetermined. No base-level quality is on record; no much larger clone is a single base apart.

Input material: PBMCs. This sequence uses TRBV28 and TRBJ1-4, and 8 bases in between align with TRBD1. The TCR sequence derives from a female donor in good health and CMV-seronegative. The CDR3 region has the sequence CASQGDFEKLFF. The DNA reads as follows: TGTGCCTCACAGGGGGACTTTGAAAAACTGTTTTTT.